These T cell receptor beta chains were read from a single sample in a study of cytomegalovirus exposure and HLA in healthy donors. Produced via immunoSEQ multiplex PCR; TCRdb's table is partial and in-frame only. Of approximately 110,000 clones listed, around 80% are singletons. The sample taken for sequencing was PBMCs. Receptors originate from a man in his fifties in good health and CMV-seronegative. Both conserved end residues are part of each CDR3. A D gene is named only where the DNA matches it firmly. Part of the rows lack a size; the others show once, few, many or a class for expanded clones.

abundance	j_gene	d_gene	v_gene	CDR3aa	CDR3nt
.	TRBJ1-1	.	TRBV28	CATRRRLNTEAFF	TGTGCCACCAGGAGGCGGCTGAACACTGAAGCTTTCTTT
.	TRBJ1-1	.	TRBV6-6	CASSYSGAGNTEAFF	TGTGCCAGCAGTTACAGTGGCGCGGGAAACACTGAAGCTTTCTTT
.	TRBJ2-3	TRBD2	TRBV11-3	CASSSRGSGGTDTQYF	TGTGCCAGCAGCTCCCGTGGTAGCGGGGGCACAGATACGCAGTATTTT
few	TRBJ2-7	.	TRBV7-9	CASSSLGRSYEQYF	TGTGCCAGCAGCTCCCTGGGGAGGAGTTACGAGCAGTACTTC
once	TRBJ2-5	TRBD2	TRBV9	CASSSRTSGSWETQYF	TGTGCCAGCAGCTCCCGGACTAGCGGGAGTTGGGAGACCCAGTACTTC
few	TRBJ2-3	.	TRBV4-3	CASSTRWRGGTDTQYF	TGCGCCAGCAGCACCCGGTGGAGGGGTGGCACAGATACGCAGTATTTT
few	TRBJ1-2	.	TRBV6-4	CASSFGENYGYTF	TGTGCCAGCAGTTTCGGGGAAAACTATGGCTACACCTTC
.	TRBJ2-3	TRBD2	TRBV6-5	CASSRLAGSTDTQYF	TGTGCCAGCAGCAGACTAGCAGGAAGCACAGATACGCAGTATTTT
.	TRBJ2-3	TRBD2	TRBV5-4	CASSSRTSGYGDTQYF	TGTGCCAGCAGCTCGCGGACTAGCGGGTATGGGGATACGCAGTATTTT
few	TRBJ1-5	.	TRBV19	CASNSDGVSQPQHF	TGTGCCAGTAACTCCGACGGGGTAAGTCAGCCCCAGCATTTT
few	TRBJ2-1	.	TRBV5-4	CASSRDTNEQFF	TGTGCCAGCAGCCGGGACACTAATGAGCAGTTCTTC
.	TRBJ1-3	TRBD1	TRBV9	CASSVVEGQEGNTIYF	TGTGCCAGCAGCGTAGTGGAGGGACAGGAAGGAAACACCATATATTTT
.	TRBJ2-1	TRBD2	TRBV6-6	CASSRTRGGVYNEQFF	TGTGCCAGCAGTAGGACTAGAGGAGGGGTTTACAATGAGCAGTTCTTC
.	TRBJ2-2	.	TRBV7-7	CASSPRTAGELFF	TGTGCTAGCAGCCCCCGGACAGCCGGGGAGCTGTTTTTT
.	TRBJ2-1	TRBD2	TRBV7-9	CAISGTSGNAYNEQFF	TGTGCCATCTCCGGGACTAGCGGCAACGCCTACAATGAGCAGTTCTTC
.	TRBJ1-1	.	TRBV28	CASSFRGRGMNTEAFF	TGTGCCAGCAGTTTCAGGGGCAGAGGCATGAACACTGAAGCTTTCTTT
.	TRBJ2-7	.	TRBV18	CASSTGRNSYEQYF	TGTGCCAGCTCAACAGGGAGAAACTCCTACGAGCAGTACTTC
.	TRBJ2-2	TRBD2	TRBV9	CASSVDLAGGTNTGELFF	TGTGCCAGCAGCGTAGACTTAGCGGGGGGGACGAACACCGGGGAGCTGTTTTTT
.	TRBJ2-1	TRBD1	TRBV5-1	CASSLQGSYNEQFF	TGCGCCAGCAGCTTACAGGGGTCCTACAATGAGCAGTTCTTC
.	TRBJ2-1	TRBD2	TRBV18	CASSPPVSGNPNEQFF	TGTGCCAGCTCACCACCGGTAAGCGGGAACCCTAATGAGCAGTTCTTC
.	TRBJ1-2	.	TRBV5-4	CASSYGGTYGYTF	TGTGCCAGCAGCTACGGGGGGACCTATGGCTACACCTTC
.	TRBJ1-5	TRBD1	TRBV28	CASSFQGVHQPQHF	TGTGCCAGCAGTTTTCAGGGGGTCCATCAGCCCCAGCATTTT
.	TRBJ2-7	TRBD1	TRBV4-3	CASSPGQGSYEQYF	TGCGCCAGCAGTCCGGGACAGGGGAGCTACGAGCAGTACTTC
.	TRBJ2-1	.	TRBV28	CASSLRSSYNEQFF	TGTGCCAGCAGTTTAAGGAGCTCCTACAATGAGCAGTTCTTC
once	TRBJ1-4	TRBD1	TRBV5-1	CASHSGGSNEKLFF	TGCGCCAGCCATTCAGGGGGTTCTAATGAAAAACTGTTTTTT